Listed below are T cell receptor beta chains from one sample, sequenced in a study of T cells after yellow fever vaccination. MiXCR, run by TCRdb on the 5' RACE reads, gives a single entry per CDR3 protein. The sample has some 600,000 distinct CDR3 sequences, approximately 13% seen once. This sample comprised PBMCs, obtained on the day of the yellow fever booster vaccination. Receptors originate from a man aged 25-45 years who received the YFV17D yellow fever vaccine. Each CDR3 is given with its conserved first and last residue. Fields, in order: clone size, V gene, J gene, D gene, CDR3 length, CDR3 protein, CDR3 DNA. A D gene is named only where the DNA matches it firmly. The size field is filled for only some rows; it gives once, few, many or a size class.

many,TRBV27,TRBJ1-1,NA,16,CASSFIRDTRNTEAFF,TGTGCCAGCAGTTTCATCCGGGACACGAGAAACACTGAAGCTTTCTTT
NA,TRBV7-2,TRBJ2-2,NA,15,CASSLFTGWAGELFF,TGTGCCAGCAGCTTATTCACAGGATGGGCCGGGGAGCTGTTTTTT
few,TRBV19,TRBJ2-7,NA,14,CASRERGSSYEQYF,TGTGCCAGTAGAGAACGCGGCAGCTCCTACGAGCAGTACTTC
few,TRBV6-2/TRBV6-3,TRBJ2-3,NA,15,CASSSTWALSDTQYF,TGTGCCAGCAGTTCCACATGGGCGCTCTCAGATACGCAGTATTTT
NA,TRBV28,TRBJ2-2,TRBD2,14,CASSFSSGTGELFF,TGTGCCAGCAGTTTTTCTAGCGGGACCGGGGAGCTGTTTTTT
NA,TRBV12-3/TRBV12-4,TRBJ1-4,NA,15,CASSLVLGEDEKLFF,TGTGCCAGCAGTTTAGTTTTGGGGGAGGATGAAAAACTGTTTTTT
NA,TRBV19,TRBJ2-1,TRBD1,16,CASSIDSGTGFYEQFF,TGTGCCAGTAGTATAGATTCCGGGACAGGGTTTTATGAGCAGTTCTTC
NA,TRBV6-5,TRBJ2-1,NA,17,CASSYYTGTLGYNEQFF,TGTGCCAGCAGTTACTACACCGGGACTCTCGGCTACAATGAGCAGTTCTTC
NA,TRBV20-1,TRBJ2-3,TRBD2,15,CSARGASGSTDTQYF,TGCAGTGCTAGAGGTGCTAGCGGGAGCACAGATACGCAGTATTTT
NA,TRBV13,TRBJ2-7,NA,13,CASRRRTSYEQYF,TGTGCCAGCCGCCGCAGGACTTCCTACGAGCAGTACTTC
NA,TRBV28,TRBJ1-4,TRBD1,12,CASKQGNGKLFF,TGTGCCAGTAAACAGGGGAATGGAAAACTGTTTTTT
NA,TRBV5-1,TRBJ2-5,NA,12,CASSLYLGDQYF,TGCGCCAGCAGCTTGTATTTGGGAGACCAGTACTTC
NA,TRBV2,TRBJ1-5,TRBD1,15,CASSDWTGGGQPQHF,TGTGCCAGCAGTGATTGGACAGGGGGCGGTCAGCCCCAGCATTTT
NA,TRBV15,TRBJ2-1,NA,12,CATSRLVSEQFF,TGTGCCACCAGCAGATTAGTATCTGAGCAGTTCTTC
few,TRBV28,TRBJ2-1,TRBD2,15,CASSFILAGYNEQFF,TGTGCCAGCAGTTTTATCCTAGCGGGCTACAATGAGCAGTTCTTC
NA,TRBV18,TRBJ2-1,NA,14,CASSSVLQNNEQFF,TGTGCCAGCTCAAGCGTTCTTCAAAACAATGAGCAGTTCTTC
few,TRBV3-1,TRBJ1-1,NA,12,CASSPGGGEAFF,TGTGCCAGCAGCCCTGGAGGGGGGGAAGCTTTCTTT
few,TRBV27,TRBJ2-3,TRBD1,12,CANRGQTDTQYF,TGTGCGAACAGGGGCCAAACAGATACGCAGTATTTT
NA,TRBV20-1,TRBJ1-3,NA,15,CSAGSMGPSTDTIYF,TGCAGTGCTGGCTCCATGGGACCGTCCACGGACACCATATATTTT
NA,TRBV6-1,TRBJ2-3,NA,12,CASRPQAGTQYF,TGTGCCAGCAGACCACAAGCCGGTACGCAGTATTTT
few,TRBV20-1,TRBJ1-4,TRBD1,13,CSARTGFGEKLFF,TGCAGTGCTAGGACAGGGTTTGGAGAAAAACTGTTTTTT